Following are 7 T cell receptor beta chains from one sample sequenced in a study of blood T cells in healthy people across ages (dated by TCRdb to between 2015 and 2016). The method behind the library was 5' RACE. The data were produced on an Illumina HiSeq 2500. A second PCR of roughly 7 to 11 cycles was run with a J-beta primer mix and a sample-barcoded 5' primer. TCRdb redid the processing of the public reads, applying fastp at Q25 and MiXCR, and retained in-frame beta chains. Rows are unified per CDR3 protein, each entry keeping the most common DNA and genes. The table for this sample lists 650,000 to 950,000 distinct CDR3 sequences; roughly 44% of them were counted only once. Clones ranked in the top ten supply nearly 20% of the sample. The sample taken for sequencing was blood. The receptors derive from a man in his sixties in good health.

This clonotype has only a few counts. V gene TRBV28 combines with J gene TRBJ1-1; D unclear. Trimming took 6 bases from V and 11 from J, leaving 13 bases between them. The CDR3 is 11 amino acids. CDR1 is MDHEN, CDR2 SYDVKM, per germline. In DNA form, the CDR3 reads TGTGCCAGCAGCCCCGGGCAGAAGGCTTTCTTT. Amino acid sequence: CASSPGQKAFF.

This chain links TRBV3-1 with TRBJ1-5, with no clear D. CDR1 is LGHDT and CDR2 is YNNKEL in the germline V gene (reference sequence). CDR3 size: 11 residues. V was cut by 8 bases and J by 10 bases, with 12 bases left in between. CDR3 nucleotides: TGTGCCAGCGGGGAGGATTTTCCCCAGCATTTT. Translation gives CASGEDFPQHF.

The chain has TRBV28 and TRBJ2-7; D possibly corresponds to TRBD1 (6 bases). The CDR3 is 14 amino acids. Trimming shortened V by 6 bases and J by 2 bases, and 14 bases separated the two germline ends. Germline CDR1 is MDHEN and CDR2 is SYDVKM. CDR3 protein: CASRSGTLTYEQYF. DNA for the CDR3: TGTGCCAGCAGGTCCGGGACATTAACCTACGAGCAGTACTTC. Using reference TRBV28 and TRBJ2-7 for the parts outside the CDR3, the full variable domain is DVKVTQSSRYLVKRTGEKVFLECVQDMDHENMFWYRQDPGLGLRLIYFSYDVKMKEKGDIPEGYSVSREKKERFSLILESASTNQTSMYLCASRSGTLTYEQYFGPGTRLTVT.

This chain links TRBV19 with TRBJ2-1; D unresolved. The V end was cut by 0 bases, the J end by 10 bases, with 13 bases between. The CDR3 is 14 residues long. The germline CDR1 and CDR2 sequences are LNHDA and SQIVND (reference sequence). CDR3 coding DNA: TGTGCCAGTAGTATAGATCAACCAAGAGCGGAGCAGTTCTTC. The encoded protein is CASSIDQPRAEQFF.

This clonotype was seen a few times. The CDR3 DNA reads TGTGCCAGCAGCTTGGAGCAGGGACCCCACAATGAGCAGTTCTTC. Protein sequence: CASSLEQGPHNEQFF. V gene TRBV5-5 combines with J gene TRBJ2-1, with D perhaps assigned TRBD1 or TRBD2 (5 bases each). Per germline, CDR1 SGHKS and CDR2 YYEKEE (reference sequence). V was cut by 0 bases and J by 5 bases, with 12 bases left in between. This CDR3 spans 15 amino acids. The full variable domain, its missing parts supplied by reference TRBV5-5 and TRBJ2-1, is DAGVTQSPTHLIKTRGQQVTLRCSPISGHKSVSWYQQVLGQGPQFIFQYYEKEERGRGNFPDRFSARQFPNYSSELNVNALLLGDSALYLCASSLEQGPHNEQFFGPGTRLTVL.

The sample holds a few counts of this clonotype. The chain links TRBV20-1 to TRBJ2-1; tentative D call: TRBD2 (7 bases). Judging by the DNA end, TRBJ2-7 fits better; the J call may be wrong. CDR1 is DFQATT, CDR2 SNEGSKA, per germline (reference sequence). The CDR3 sequence is 16 residues long. The chain's CDR3 is CSAMARGGHSYNEQYF. DNA for the CDR3: TGCAGTGCTATGGCTAGGGGGGGGCACTCCTACAATGAGCAGTACTTC.

The V call is TRBV7-2, the J call TRBJ1-6; 8 bases agree with TRBD1. The J segment lost 6 bases and the V segment lost 6 bases, leaving 7 bases of the junction unmatched. In germline, CDR1 is SGHTA, CDR2 FQGNSA. The CDR3 spans 15 residues. The CDR3 DNA follows: TGTGCCAGCAGACCATCAGGGGGCAGTAATTCACCCCTCCACTTT. Translation gives CASRPSGGSNSPLHF.